The 8 T cell receptor beta chains given below trace back to one sample, sequenced in a study of cytomegalovirus exposure and HLA in healthy donors. The PCR made use of 60 Vbeta and 13 Jbeta primers. The table came from immunoSEQ multiplex PCR; TCRdb's copy has only in-frame clones and leaves some out. The sample has about 91,000 clones, around nine tenths seen once. Sequencing was performed on PBMCs. All receptors derive from a man under 40 in good health and CMV-seropositive.

This chain connects TRBV2 to TRBJ2-2, with 9 bases aligning to TRBD1. Unmatched junction bases numbered 13, after V lost 7 bases and J lost 7 bases. The CDR3 runs 16 residues. Germline V gene sequence: CDR1 SNHLY, CDR2 FYNNEI. The CDR3 bases are TGTGCCAGCACCATAAGGGGGACAGGGAGGAACGGGGAGCTGTTTTTT. Translation gives CASTIRGTGRNGELFF.

This clone appeared a few times. V is TRBV6-4 and J is TRBJ2-3; TRBD2 agrees at 11 bases. Trimming took 4 bases from V and 1 from J; bases not matched to a gene: 1. The germline CDR1 and CDR2 sequences are MRHNA and SNTAGT. The CDR3 covers 15 residues. This CDR3 is CASSALAGGTDTQYF. The CDR3 bases are TGTGCCAGCAGTGCACTAGCGGGAGGCACAGATACGCAGTATTTT.

J is TRBJ1-1 and V is TRBV18, with TRBD1 matching over 9 bases. The germline V gene has CDR1 KGHSH and CDR2 LQKENI. Trimming at V came to 3 bases and at J to 4 bases, leaving 3 bases not matched to a gene. The CDR3 is 14 residues long. The CDR3 is CASSPLDRGTEAFF. The CDR3 DNA follows: TGTGCCAGCTCACCGCTGGACAGGGGCACTGAAGCTTTCTTT.

As DNA, the CDR3 is TGTGCCATCAGTGAGGGGGACACGCGCTACACCTTC. Translating it yields CAISEGDTRYTF. The chain couples TRBV10-3 to TRBJ1-2, with D tentatively TRBD1 (6 bases). Germline CDR1 reads ENHRY; CDR2 reads SYGVKD. The V and J ends lost 2 bases and 9 bases respectively, with 10 bases between them. There are 12 residues in the CDR3.

The rearrangement uses TRBV7-9 and TRBJ2-4, with TRBD2 as a possible D gene (5 bases). V was pared by 4 bases and J by 0 bases, with 13 bases between. The CDR3 contains 16 residues. Per the germline V gene, CDR1 is SEHNR and CDR2 is FQNEAQ (reference sequence). The CDR3 spells CASSSSDGLAKNIQYF. The CDR3 coding sequence is TGTGCCAGCAGCTCATCGGACGGACTAGCCAAAAACATTCAGTACTTC. Variable domain in full (rest from reference TRBV7-9 and TRBJ2-4): DTGVSQNPRHKITKRGQNVTFRCDPISEHNRLYWYRQTLGQGPEFLTYFQNEAQLEKSRLLSDRFSAERPKGSFSTLEIQRTEQGDSAMYLCASSSSDGLAKNIQYFGAGTRLSVL.

The chain has TRBV29-1 and TRBJ1-1; D may be TRBD1 (6 bases). Germline V gene sequence: CDR1 SQVTM, CDR2 ANQGSEA. V was trimmed by 1 base and J by 2 bases, leaving 14 bases between them. This CDR3 region has 15 residues. CDR3 protein: CSVEARGGRNTEAFF. In DNA form, the CDR3 reads TGCAGCGTTGAAGCCCGGGGGGGGCGAAACACTGAAGCTTTCTTT. The full variable domain, its missing parts supplied by reference TRBV29-1 and TRBJ1-1, is SAVISQKPSRDICQRGTSLTIQCQVDSQVTMMFWYRQQPGQSLTLIATANQGSEATYESGFVIDKFPISRPNLTFSTLTVSNMSPEDSSIYLCSVEARGGRNTEAFFGQGTRLTVV.

The J gene is TRBJ2-7, the V gene TRBV6-5, with 8 bases that match TRBD1. The ends lost 6 bases at V and 3 bases at J; junction bases unmatched: 10. This CDR3 is built from 15 residues. Per the germline V gene, CDR1 is MNHEY and CDR2 is SVGAGI. Written as DNA, the CDR3 is TGTGCCAGCAGAACTACCCGACAGGGGATCTACGAGCAGTACTTC. Protein: CASRTTRQGIYEQYF.

The J gene is TRBJ1-3, the V gene TRBV7-3, with D tentatively TRBD1 (5 bases). CDR3 length equals 13 residues. CDR1 is SGHTA and CDR2 is FQGTGA in the germline V gene. Trimming shortened V by 4 bases and J by 2 bases, and 6 bases separated the two germline ends. The DNA for the CDR3 is TGTGCCAGCAGCTCAGGGACTGGAAACACCATATATTTT. Its protein is CASSSGTGNTIYF.